Listed here are 31 T cell receptor beta chains from one sample, sequenced in a study of T cells in Graves' hyperthyroidism and ophthalmopathy (dated by TCRdb to between 2018 and 2021). The receptor library was made with multiplex PCR. Data came from an Illumina HiSeq 2000. Amplification of TCR beta CDR3 regions was carried out from RNA transcripts. The TCR CDR3 was subjected to a first round of RT-PCR using the HTBI primer set and the Qiagen OneStep RT-PCR kit. The public sequencing data were trimmed at Q25 with fastp and processed into clonotypes with MiXCR by TCRdb, which kept only in-frame beta chains. Rows with one shared CDR3 protein collapse into an entry with the most common genes and DNA. For this sample the table gives about 640,000 distinct CDR3 sequences, of which 45% were detected only once. Less than 9.5% of the sample belongs to the ten largest clones. Sequenced sample: peripheral blood or thyroid tissue (not recorded which). These receptors were obtained from an adult man with Graves' disease, either hyperthyroidism or ophthalmopathy (not recorded which).

This clonotype was detected only a few times. The gene calls are TRBV6-6 and TRBJ1-2; 11 positions match TRBD1. This CDR3 comprises 14 residues. Losses at the gene ends were 2 bases for V and 8 bases for J; bases not matched to a gene: 4. Germline CDR1 and CDR2: MNHNY and SVGAGI (reference sequence). The CDR3 here is CASSYGGQGDGYTF. The CDR3 DNA follows: TGTGCCAGCAGTTACGGGGGACAGGGGGACGGCTACACCTTC.

This rearrangement joins TRBV20-1 to TRBJ2-2, with a possible D match to TRBD2 (7 bases). Germline V gene lookup returns CDR1 DFQATT and CDR2 SNEGSKA (reference sequence). The CDR3 is made up of 14 amino acids. Trimming pared 5 bases from V and 1 base from J, leaving 11 bases between. Here the CDR3 reads CSAPRGGNTGELFF. CDR3 DNA sequence: TGCAGTGCTCCAAGGGGGGGGAACACCGGGGAGCTGTTTTTT.

The chain joins TRBV7-2 to TRBJ2-1; 11 bases line up with TRBD2. J was trimmed by 0 bases and V by 1 base; bases with no gene match: 8. This CDR3 has 19 residues. Germline CDR1 is SGHTA and CDR2 is FQGNSA. The CDR3 protein is CASSLVPSGGISSYNEQFF. CDR3 in DNA: TGTGCCAGCAGCTTAGTTCCTAGCGGGGGGATTAGCTCCTACAATGAGCAGTTCTTC.

This clonotype was picked up a small number of times. J is TRBJ1-4 and V is TRBV12-3 or TRBV12-4; no clear D. The V gene lost 8 bases and the J gene lost 7 bases, with 14 bases spanning the gap. The CDR3 consists of 13 residues. The CDR3 loop is CASRWDSGEKLFF. CDR3 nucleotide sequence: TGTGCCAGCCGTTGGGATTCGGGTGAAAAACTGTTTTTT.

In this sample, this clonotype turned up once. The conserved final phenylalanine or tryptophan is absent from the CDR3, which likely points to a read error. The chain carries TRBV29-1 and TRBJ1-1; D might be TRBD1 (5 bases). Germline V lookup: CDR1 SQVTM, CDR2 ANQGSEA. The CDR3 spans 13 residues. The V end was cut by 0 bases, the J end by 4 bases, with 9 bases between. CDR3 region: CSVEEAGGTEAFL. CDR3 sequence (DNA): TGCAGCGTTGAAGAGGCCGGGGGCACTGAAGCTTTCCTT.

The chain joins TRBV29-1 to TRBJ2-5; the match to TRBD2 covers 8 bases. V was clipped by 8 bases and J by 7 bases; unmatched bases: 18. The CDR3 has 15 residues. Germline V gives CDR1 SQVTM, CDR2 ANQGSEA. The CDR3 loop reads CSSQAQRGPQGTQYF. Written as DNA, the CDR3 is TGCAGCAGCCAAGCCCAGCGGGGGCCTCAGGGGACCCAGTACTTC. The complete variable domain, with remaining parts taken from reference TRBV29-1 and TRBJ2-5, reads SAVISQKPSRDICQRGTSLTIQCQVDSQVTMMFWYRQQPGQSLTLIATANQGSEATYESGFVIDKFPISRPNLTFSTLTVSNMSPEDSSIYLCSSQAQRGPQGTQYFGPGTRLLVL.

This clonotype has a single count. A read error is possible here, since a much larger clone lies one base away. This chain connects TRBV10-3 to TRBJ2-7; D not certain. CDR1 is ENHRY, CDR2 SYGVKD, per germline. This CDR3 has 11 residues. Trimming took 5 bases from V and 5 from J, leaving 7 bases between them. CDR3: CAISSGHEQYF. The CDR3 DNA sequence: TGTGCCATCAGTTCTGGACACGAGCAGTACTTC.

V and J are TRBV5-4 and TRBJ1-2, with D hard to call. Germline CDR1 SGHNT, CDR2 YYREEE (reference sequence). The germline V and J ends were trimmed by 0 bases and 8 bases, with 17 bases remaining between them. This CDR3 spans 15 amino acids. The CDR3 bases are TGTGCCAGCAGCTTGGATATGCTAGGGAGCCGGGGCTACACCTTC. It is translated as CASSLDMLGSRGYTF.

This clonotype was counted many times. The V gene is TRBV9, the J gene TRBJ1-2; tentative D call: TRBD1 (5 bases). CDR3 length: 14 residues. Between the trimmed V and J ends, which lost 0 bases and 6 bases, there was a span of 12 bases. The germline V gene has CDR1 SGDLS and CDR2 YYNGEE. The CDR3 sequence: CASSVVPGTDGYTF. For the CDR3, the DNA is TGTGCCAGCAGCGTAGTCCCGGGGACGGATGGCTACACCTTC.

The chain joins TRBV20-1 to TRBJ1-4; D unclear. Germline V gene sequence: CDR1 DFQATT, CDR2 SNEGSKA (reference sequence). The CDR3 extends over 12 amino acids. V was pared by 5 bases and J by 5 bases, with 9 bases between. CDR3 bases: TGCAGTGCTGGGGTCCACAATGAAAAACTGTTTTTT. This translates into CSAGVHNEKLFF.

The chain is built from TRBV11-2 and TRBJ2-7, with 10 bases lining up with TRBD2. V shed 7 bases and J 0 bases; nucleotides not matched to a gene: 9. CDR1 and CDR2 (germline): SGHAT, FQNNGV. This CDR3 spans 16 amino acids. CDR3 nucleotides: TGTGCCAGCACCATCGGGACTAGCGCCCACTCCTACGAGCAGTACTTC. Translated, it gives CASTIGTSAHSYEQYF.

The chain links TRBV25-1 to TRBJ2-5; D gene uncertain. The CDR3 has 16 residues. Trimming removed 1 base at V and 1 base at J, with 13 bases between. Germline V lookup: CDR1 MGHDK, CDR2 SYGVNS. CDR3 protein: CASSESVSAFQETQYF. In nucleotides, the CDR3 is TGTGCCAGCAGTGAATCGGTCAGTGCTTTCCAAGAGACCCAGTACTTC.

The chain couples TRBV7-9 to TRBJ1-1; the match to TRBD1 covers 7 bases. Germline CDR1 reads SEHNR; CDR2 reads FQNEAQ (reference sequence). V lost 2 bases, J lost 5 bases, and 5 bases stayed unmatched. The CDR3 spans 14 residues. In DNA form, the CDR3 reads TGTGCCAGCAGCTTACCCACAGGGGTAACTGAAGCTTTCTTT. This encodes CASSLPTGVTEAFF.

This clonotype came up a few times. V usage is TRBV6-1 and J usage is TRBJ1-1, with a tentative D call TRBD1 (5 bases). The V gene's germline CDR1 is MNHNS and CDR2 SASEGT. This CDR3 is built from 14 residues. V was shortened by 6 bases and J by 1 base, with 12 bases between the two germline ends. DNA of the CDR3: TGTGCCAGCAGCCAACAGGAACCGAACACTGAAGCTTTCTTT. This translates into CASSQQEPNTEAFF.

As to this clonotype: Given a much more abundant clone one base away, this may be a read error. The genes are TRBV24-1 and TRBJ1-1; D perhaps matches TRBD1 (5 bases). Germline V gives CDR1 KGHDR, CDR2 SFDVKD. Between the trimmed V and J ends, which lost 5 bases and 5 bases, there was a span of 11 bases. The CDR3 totals 13 residues. The CDR3, as DNA: TGTGCCACCAGTGCTTCAGGGCAGACTGAAGCTTTCTTT. Translating it yields CATSASGQTEAFF.

The chain employs TRBV7-2 and TRBJ2-2; TRBD2 agrees at 11 bases. The CDR3 length is 16 residues. Trimming took 5 bases from V and 6 from J; bases not matched to a gene: 8. In germline, CDR1 is SGHTA, CDR2 FQGNSA. CDR3 loop: CASSPGTSGEAGELFF. The CDR3 region has the DNA TGTGCCAGCAGCCCAGGGACTAGCGGAGAGGCCGGGGAGCTGTTTTTT.

In its sample, this clonotype was seen many times. CDR3 sequence reads: CASSTPGTYGYTF. The CDR3 bases are TGTGCCAGCAGCACCCCCGGGACCTATGGCTACACCTTC. V and J are TRBV7-9 and TRBJ1-2; a possible D gene is TRBD1 (5 bases). This CDR3 comprises 13 residues. Germline V lookup: CDR1 SEHNR, CDR2 FQNEAQ (reference sequence). V shed 5 bases and J shed 4 bases, with 11 bases lying between them.

This clonotype has a count of ten or more. This chain joins TRBV25-1 and TRBJ1-2; possibly TRBD1 for D (5 bases). From germline, CDR1 is MGHDK and CDR2 SYGVNS. The CDR3 extends over 12 amino acids. Trimming shortened V by 8 bases and J by 1 base, and 8 bases separated the two germline ends. This CDR3 is CASRGGNYGYTF. DNA for the CDR3: TGTGCCAGCCGGGGGGGTAACTATGGCTACACCTTC.

This clonotype was observed a few times. This rearrangement joins TRBV5-1 to TRBJ2-7; possibly TRBD1 or TRBD2 for D (6 bases each). V lost 4 bases, J lost 3 bases, and 14 bases lay in between. Germline CDR1 reads SGHRS; CDR2 reads YFSETQ. The CDR3 spans 14 residues. The CDR3 sequence: CASSPGDFLYEQYF. DNA for the CDR3: TGCGCCAGCAGCCCAGGGGACTTCCTCTACGAGCAGTACTTC.

V usage is TRBV29-1 and J usage is TRBJ2-5, with D maybe TRBD1 (5 bases). The CDR3 runs 15 residues. Germline V gene data show CDR1 as SQVTM and CDR2 as ANQGSEA. The V gene lost 8 bases and the J gene lost 3 bases, with 22 bases spanning the gap. The CDR3 protein is CSPRNIPRTKETQYF. The DNA for the CDR3 is TGCAGCCCCCGGAACATTCCGAGGACAAAAGAGACCCAGTACTTC.

The chain has TRBV7-3 and TRBJ2-2; either TRBD1 or TRBD2 may fit D (7 bases each). This CDR3 is 15 amino acids long. Germline V lookup: CDR1 SGHTA, CDR2 FQGTGA. V lost 5 bases, J lost 0 bases, and 10 bases lay in between. CDR3 residues: CASSSGTANTGELFF. The CDR3 nucleotides are TGTGCCAGCAGCAGCGGGACAGCGAACACCGGGGAGCTGTTTTTT.

This clonotype has only a few counts. A read error likely explains this, since a far larger clone differs by one base. V gene TRBV6-6 combines with J gene TRBJ1-2, with D perhaps matching TRBD1 (5 bases). The V gene lost 3 bases and the J gene lost 4 bases, with 6 bases spanning the gap. The CDR3 totals 12 residues. Looked up from germline, CDR1 is MNHNY and CDR2 is SVGAGI (reference sequence). CDR3 sequence: CASSYRGYGYTF. The CDR3 nucleotides read TGTGCCAGCAGTTATAGGGGCTATGGCTACACCTTC.

The chain has TRBV7-2 and TRBJ2-5, with D perhaps matching TRBD2 (6 bases). This CDR3 has 13 amino acids. From germline, CDR1 is SGHTA and CDR2 FQGNSA. V was cut by 2 bases and J by 9 bases, with 13 bases left in between. The CDR3 reads CASSLRGGGAQYF. DNA of the CDR3: TGTGCCAGCAGCTTAAGGGGTGGCGGGGCCCAGTACTTC.

This clonotype occurred many times. The V call is TRBV20-1, the J call TRBJ1-6, with D possibly TRBD1 on 6 matching bases. This CDR3 has 15 residues. The germline gives CDR1 DFQATT, CDR2 SNEGSKA (reference sequence). V lost 1 base and J 8 bases, leaving 15 bases between the germline ends. The CDR3 is CSARVWNREDSPLHF. The CDR3 nucleotides are TGCAGTGCTAGAGTGTGGAACAGGGAAGATTCACCCCTCCACTTT.

This clonotype was counted only a few times. This chain connects TRBV7-3 to TRBJ1-1; no definite D call. The CDR3 runs to 13 residues. Trimming pared 2 bases from V and 8 bases from J, leaving 12 bases between. CDR1 and CDR2 (germline): SGHTA, FQGTGA. CDR3: CASSLEGAGEAFF. The DNA for the CDR3 is TGTGCCAGCAGCTTAGAGGGCGCGGGGGAAGCTTTCTTT.

This clonotype was seen at least ten times. The chain couples TRBV7-8 to TRBJ1-2; TRBD1 aligns across 9 bases. V lost 5 bases and J lost 2; bases outside the gene matches: 6. The length of the CDR3 is 15 residues. Germline assignment: CDR1 SGHVS and CDR2 FQNEAQ. The CDR3: CASSTRTGENYGYTF. The DNA of the CDR3 is TGTGCCAGCAGCACCCGGACAGGGGAGAACTATGGCTACACCTTC. The variable domain in full, completed from reference TRBV7-8 and TRBJ1-2, reads GAGVSQSPRYKVAKRGQDVALRCDPISGHVSLFWYQQALGQGPEFLTYFQNEAQLDKSGLPSDRFFAERPEGSVSTLKIQRTQQEDSAVYLCASSTRTGENYGYTFGSGTRLTVV.

This clonotype was counted only a few times. The CDR3 reads CASSFSADNSPLHF. CDR3 DNA sequence: TGCGCCAGCAGCTTCTCCGCGGATAATTCACCCCTCCACTTT. The genes are TRBV5-1 and TRBJ1-6, with no clear D. This CDR3 region has 14 residues. Germline V gene lookup returns CDR1 SGHRS and CDR2 YFSETQ. V dropped 2 bases and J dropped 5 bases, with 8 bases sitting between them.

This clonotype appeared a single time. J is TRBJ1-1 and V is TRBV7-6; D is unresolved. The CDR3 is 13 amino acids. Trimming shortened V by 3 bases and J by 1 base, and 6 bases separated the two germline ends. In germline, CDR1 is SGHVS, CDR2 FNYEAQ. The CDR3 bases are TGTGCCAGCAGCTTCGAGGCGAACACTGAAGCTTTCTTT. Its protein product is CASSFEANTEAFF.

This clonotype was detected many times. V and J are TRBV7-9 and TRBJ1-5, with 8 bases aligning to TRBD1. Looked up from germline, CDR1 is SEHNR and CDR2 is FQNEAQ (reference sequence). J was trimmed by 3 bases and V by 5 bases; bases with no gene match: 3. The CDR3 length is 14 residues. The CDR3 sequence is CASSLTGANQPQHF. CDR3 DNA sequence: TGTGCCAGCAGCCTGACAGGGGCCAATCAGCCCCAGCATTTT. Filled out from reference TRBV7-9 and TRBJ1-5, the complete variable domain reads DTGVSQNPRHKITKRGQNVTFRCDPISEHNRLYWYRQTLGQGPEFLTYFQNEAQLEKSRLLSDRFSAERPKGSFSTLEIQRTEQGDSAMYLCASSLTGANQPQHFGDGTRLSIL.

The rearrangement joins TRBV29-1 to TRBJ1-1; TRBD1 agrees at 9 bases. Germline-derived CDR1 and CDR2 are SQVTM and ANQGSEA. This CDR3 has 14 residues. The trim removed 5 bases at V and 1 base at J, leaving 5 bases unmatched. The CDR3 region has the DNA TGCAGCGTTCGAGGGACAGGGAGGAACACTGAAGCTTTCTTT. Encoded protein: CSVRGTGRNTEAFF.

The chain has TRBV4-1 and TRBJ1-5; TRBD1 agrees at 8 bases. Losses at the gene ends were 4 bases for V and 6 bases for J; bases not matched to a gene: 8. Germline loops: CDR1 MGHRA, CDR2 YSYEKL. The CDR3 is 15 residues long. The CDR3 DNA sequence: TGCGCCAGCAGCCTACGGGGACAGGCTTCTCAGCCCCAGCATTTT. It codes for CASSLRGQASQPQHF.